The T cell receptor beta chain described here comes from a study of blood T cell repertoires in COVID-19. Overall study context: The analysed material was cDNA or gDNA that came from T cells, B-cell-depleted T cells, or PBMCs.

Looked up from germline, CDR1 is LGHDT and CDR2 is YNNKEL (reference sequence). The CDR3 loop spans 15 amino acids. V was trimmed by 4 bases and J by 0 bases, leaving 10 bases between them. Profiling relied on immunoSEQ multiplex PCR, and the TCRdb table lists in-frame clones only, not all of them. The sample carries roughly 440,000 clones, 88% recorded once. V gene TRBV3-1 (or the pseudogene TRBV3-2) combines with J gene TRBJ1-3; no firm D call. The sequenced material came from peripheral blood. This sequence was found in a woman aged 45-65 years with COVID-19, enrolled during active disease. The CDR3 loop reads CASSPVHSSGNTIYF. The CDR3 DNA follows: TGTGCCAGCAGCCCAGTACACAGCTCTGGAAACACCATATATTTT.